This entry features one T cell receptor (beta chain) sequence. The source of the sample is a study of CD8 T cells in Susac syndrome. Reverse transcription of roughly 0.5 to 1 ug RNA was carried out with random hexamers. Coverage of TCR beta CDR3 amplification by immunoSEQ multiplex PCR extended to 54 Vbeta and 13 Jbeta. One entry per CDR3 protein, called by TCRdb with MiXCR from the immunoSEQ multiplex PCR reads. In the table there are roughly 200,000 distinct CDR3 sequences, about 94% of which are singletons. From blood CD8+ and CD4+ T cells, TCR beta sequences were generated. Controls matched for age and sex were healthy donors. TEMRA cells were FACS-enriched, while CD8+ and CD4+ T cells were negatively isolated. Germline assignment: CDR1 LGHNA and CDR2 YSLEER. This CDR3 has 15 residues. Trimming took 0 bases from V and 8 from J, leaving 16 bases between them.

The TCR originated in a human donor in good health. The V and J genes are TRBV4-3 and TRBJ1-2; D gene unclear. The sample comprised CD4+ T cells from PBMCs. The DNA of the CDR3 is TGCGCCAGCAGCCAAGATGGGGTGTACAGCCGCGGCTACACCTTC. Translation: CASSQDGVYSRGYTF.